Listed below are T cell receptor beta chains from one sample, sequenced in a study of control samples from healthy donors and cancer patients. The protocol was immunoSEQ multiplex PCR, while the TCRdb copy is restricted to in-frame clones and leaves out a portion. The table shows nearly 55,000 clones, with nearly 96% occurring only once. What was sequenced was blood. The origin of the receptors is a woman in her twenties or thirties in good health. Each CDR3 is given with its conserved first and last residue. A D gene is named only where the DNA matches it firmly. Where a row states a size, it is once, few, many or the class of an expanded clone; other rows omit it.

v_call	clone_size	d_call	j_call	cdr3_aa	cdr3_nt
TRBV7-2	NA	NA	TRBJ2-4	CASSLGLGPQNIQYF	TGTGCCAGCAGCTTAGGTCTCGGACCACAAAACATTCAGTACTTC
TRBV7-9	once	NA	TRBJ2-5	CASRPTTYQETQYF	TGTGCCAGCAGACCTACAACGTACCAAGAGACCCAGTACTTC
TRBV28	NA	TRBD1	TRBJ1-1	CASTDRVRTEAFF	TGTGCCAGCACAGACAGGGTGCGAACTGAAGCTTTCTTT
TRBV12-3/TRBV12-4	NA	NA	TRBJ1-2	CASSLGVFGYTF	TGTGCCAGCAGTTTAGGGGTTTTCGGCTACACCTTC
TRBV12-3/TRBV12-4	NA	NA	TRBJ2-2	CASSRGTGELFF	TGTGCCAGCAGCAGGGGAACCGGGGAGCTGTTTTTT
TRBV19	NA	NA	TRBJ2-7	CASRLRRERTYEQYF	TGTGCCAGTAGACTCCGGAGGGAGAGAACTTACGAGCAGTACTTC
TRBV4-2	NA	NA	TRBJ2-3	CASSRPSVSTDTQYF	TGTGCCAGCAGCCGGCCTAGCGTTAGCACAGATACGCAGTATTTT
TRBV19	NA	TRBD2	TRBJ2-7	CASSISAGGPYEQYF	TGTGCCAGTAGTATATCAGCGGGAGGCCCCTACGAGCAGTACTTC
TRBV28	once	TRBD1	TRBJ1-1	CASSRDRGRVWDTEAFF	TGTGCCAGCAGTAGGGACAGGGGGCGCGTGTGGGACACTGAAGCTTTCTTT
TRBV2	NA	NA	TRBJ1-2	CASRGGDYGYTF	TGTGCCAGCAGGGGAGGAGACTATGGCTACACCTTC
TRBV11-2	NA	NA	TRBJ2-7	CASSLGDSYEQYF	TGTGCCAGCAGCTTGGGCGACTCCTACGAGCAGTACTTC
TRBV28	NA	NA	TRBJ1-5	CASGKARGHGQPQHF	TGTGCCAGCGGGAAAGCGCGGGGTCATGGTCAGCCCCAGCATTTT
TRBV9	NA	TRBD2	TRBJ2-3	CASSVGVTSGTDTQYF	TGTGCCAGCAGCGTAGGTGTTACTAGCGGCACAGATACGCAGTATTTT
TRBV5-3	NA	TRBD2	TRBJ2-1	CARSAGLAAYCGNEQFF	TGTGCCAGAAGCGCGGGACTAGCGGCCTACTGCGGCAATGAGCAGTTCTTC
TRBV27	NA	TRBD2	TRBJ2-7	CASSPGLAGGPGYEQYF	TGTGCCAGCAGTCCGGGACTAGCGGGAGGGCCGGGATACGAGCAGTACTTC
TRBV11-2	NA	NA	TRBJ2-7	CASSFEVYEQYF	TGTGCCAGCAGCTTTGAGGTCTACGAGCAGTACTTC
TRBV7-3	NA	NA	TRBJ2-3	CASSLSTADTQYF	TGTGCCAGCAGCTTAAGTACCGCAGATACGCAGTATTTT
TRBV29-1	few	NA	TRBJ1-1	CSAADSIEAFF	TGCAGCGCCGCCGACAGTATTGAAGCTTTCTTT
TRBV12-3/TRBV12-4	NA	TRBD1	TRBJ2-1	CAVGQGAGNEQFF	TGTGCCGTTGGACAGGGGGCTGGGAATGAGCAGTTCTTC
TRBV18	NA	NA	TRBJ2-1	CASSSLAPGGNEQFF	TGTGCCAGCTCATCACTAGCGCCAGGGGGAAATGAGCAGTTCTTC
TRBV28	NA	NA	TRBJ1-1	CASSLNLGSDGIRDTEAFF	TGTGCCAGCAGCCTGAACCTGGGGTCTGACGGAATTAGGGACACTGAAGCTTTCTTT
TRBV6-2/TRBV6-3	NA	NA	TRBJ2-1	CASSDLLWGVDNEQFF	TGTGCCAGCAGCGACCTACTGTGGGGGGTCGACAATGAGCAGTTCTTC
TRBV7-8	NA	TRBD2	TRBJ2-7	CASSSPEREGTYEQYF	TGTGCCAGCAGCTCCCCAGAACGGGAGGGGACCTACGAGCAGTACTTC
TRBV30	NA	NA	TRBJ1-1	CAWAGRGEGTEAFF	TGTGCCTGGGCCGGAAGGGGAGAGGGCACTGAAGCTTTCTTT
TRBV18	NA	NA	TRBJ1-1	CASSPRQPQSFMNTEAFF	TGTGCCAGCTCACCGAGGCAGCCTCAATCTTTTATGAACACTGAAGCTTTCTTT
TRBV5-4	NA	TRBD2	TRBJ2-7	CASSRAGTLLSYEQYF	TGTGCCAGCAGCAGAGCGGGGACCCTCCTCTCCTACGAGCAGTACTTC
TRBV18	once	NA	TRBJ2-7	CASSRDVSYEQYF	TGTGCCAGCTCACGTGACGTCTCCTACGAGCAGTACTTC
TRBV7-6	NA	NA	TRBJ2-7	CASSLATTYEQYF	TGTGCCAGCAGCTTAGCGACTACTTACGAGCAGTACTTC
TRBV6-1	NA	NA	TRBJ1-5	CASSEFPYQPQHF	TGTGCCAGCAGTGAATTCCCGTATCAGCCCCAGCATTTT
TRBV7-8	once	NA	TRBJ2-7	CASSNRDSPYEQYF	TGTGCCAGCAGCAACCGGGACTCACCCTACGAGCAGTACTTC
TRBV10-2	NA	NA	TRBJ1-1	CASSGQLAAEAFF	TGCGCCAGCTCTGGACAGCTAGCGGCTGAAGCTTTCTTT
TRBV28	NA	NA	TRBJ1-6	CASTPDSSYNSPLHF	TGTGCCAGCACCCCGGACAGCTCCTATAATTCACCCCTCCACTTT
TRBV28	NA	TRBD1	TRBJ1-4	CASSRQGKLFF	TGTGCCAGCAGCCGACAGGGAAAACTGTTTTTT
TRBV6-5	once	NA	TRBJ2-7	CASRLAISSYEQYF	TGTGCCAGCCGGCTAGCGATAAGCTCCTACGAGCAGTACTTC
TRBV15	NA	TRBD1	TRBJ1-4	CATSAYRGHEKLFF	TGTGCCACCTCTGCATACAGGGGGCATGAAAAACTGTTTTTT
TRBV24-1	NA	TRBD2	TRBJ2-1	CATSDQRLAGEIRYNEQFF	TGTGCCACCAGTGACCAGCGACTAGCGGGAGAAATCCGTTACAATGAGCAGTTCTTC
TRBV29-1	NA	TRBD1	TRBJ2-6	CSVRDRFSSGANVLTF	TGCAGCGTGCGGGACAGGTTCAGCTCTGGGGCCAACGTCCTGACTTTC
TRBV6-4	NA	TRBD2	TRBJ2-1	CASSRTGLAGEQFF	TGTGCCAGCAGTAGGACGGGACTAGCGGGAGAGCAGTTCTTC
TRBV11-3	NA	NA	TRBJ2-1	CASSRRAHNEQFF	TGTGCCAGCAGCCGCCGGGCCCACAATGAGCAGTTCTTC
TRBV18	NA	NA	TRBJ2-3	CASSPLDRLFTDTQYF	TGTGCCAGCTCACCGCTAGACAGATTATTCACAGATACGCAGTATTTT
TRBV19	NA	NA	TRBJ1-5	CASSIPGDSNQPQHF	TGTGCCAGTAGTATCCCCGGGGATAGCAATCAGCCCCAGCATTTT
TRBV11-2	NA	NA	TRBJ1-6	CASSLDAVNSPLHF	TGTGCCAGCAGCTTAGATGCAGTAAATTCACCCCTCCACTTT
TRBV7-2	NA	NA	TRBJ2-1	CASSLGVHNEQFF	TGTGCCAGCAGCTTAGGCGTCCATAATGAGCAGTTCTTC
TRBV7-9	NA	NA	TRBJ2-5	CASSFMGGETQYF	TGTGCCAGCAGCTTCATGGGTGGAGAGACCCAGTACTTC
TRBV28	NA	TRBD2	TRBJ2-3	CASSRRLAGITDTQYF	TGTGCCAGCAGCCGCCGACTAGCGGGCATCACAGATACGCAGTATTTT
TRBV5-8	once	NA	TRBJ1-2	CASSPRVVGYTF	TGTGCCAGCAGTCCCAGGGTTGTAGGCTACACCTTC
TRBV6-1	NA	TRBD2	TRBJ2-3	CASSDAGGPDTQYF	TGTGCCAGCAGTGATGCGGGAGGGCCCGATACGCAGTATTTT
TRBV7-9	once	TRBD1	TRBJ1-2	CAPGPDRDREFGYTF	TGTGCCCCAGGCCCCGACCGGGACAGGGAGTTTGGCTACACCTTC
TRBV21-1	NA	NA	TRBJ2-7	CASSKGPGTGLVEQYF	TGTGCCAGCAGCAAAGGACCTGGGACAGGGTTGGTCGAGCAGTACTTC
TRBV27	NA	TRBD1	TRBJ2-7	CASSLSTGSSYEQYF	TGTGCCAGCAGTTTATCGACAGGGTCCTCCTACGAGCAGTACTTC
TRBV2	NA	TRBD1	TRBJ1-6	CASSLDRGDSPLHF	TGTGCCAGCAGTCTTGACAGGGGGGATTCACCCCTCCACTTT
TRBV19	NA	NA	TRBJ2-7	CASSTGLSYEQYF	TGTGCCAGTAGTACAGGACTCTCCTACGAGCAGTACTTC
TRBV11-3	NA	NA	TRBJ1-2	CASRWGSNYGYTF	TGTGCCAGCAGGTGGGGATCTAACTATGGCTACACCTTC
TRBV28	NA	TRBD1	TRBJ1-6	CASSWTGGYGPLHF	TGTGCCAGCAGTTGGACAGGAGGCTATGGGCCCCTCCACTTT
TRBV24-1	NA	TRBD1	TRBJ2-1	CATSDPGQGAYEQFF	TGTGCCACCAGTGATCCGGGACAGGGGGCCTATGAGCAGTTCTTC
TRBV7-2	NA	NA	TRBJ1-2	CASSSLQGTDYGYTF	TGTGCCAGCAGCTCATTACAGGGTACCGACTATGGCTACACCTTC
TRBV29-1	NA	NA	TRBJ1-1	CSVNTGGTEAFF	TGCAGCGTTAACACTGGGGGAACTGAAGCTTTCTTT
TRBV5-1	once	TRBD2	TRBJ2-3	CASSAGTRNPSTDTQYF	TGCGCCAGCAGCGCCGGGACTAGGAACCCTAGCACAGATACGCAGTATTTT
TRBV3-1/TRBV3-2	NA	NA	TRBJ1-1	CASSQDPLRGGLEAFF	TGTGCCAGCAGCCAAGATCCCCTTAGGGGCGGCCTTGAAGCTTTCTTT
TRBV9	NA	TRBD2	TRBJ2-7	CASSESGSPLNEQYF	TGTGCCAGCAGCGAGAGCGGGAGTCCCCTTAACGAGCAGTACTTC